This T cell receptor (beta chain) was captured in a study of post-analysis software for immune sequencing data (dated by TCRdb to about 2015). Notes on the research overall: The recorded disease courses included relapsing-remitting, secondary progressive and progressive-relapsing multiple sclerosis, and some patients had no subtype annotation. Patient repertoires were compared against roughly 12 previously published healthy control repertoires from donors aged about 6 to 27 years. A subset of samples was prepared in parallel using single-end sample barcoding, then pooled and co-amplified after Illumina adapter ligation.

Libraries were made using PCR. These reads were obtained on an Illumina HiSeq 2500. To reduce PCR and sequencing biases, unique molecular identifiers were built into the TCR beta cDNA libraries. Every 1 to 10 million input T cells yielded roughly 0.5 million cDNA molecules, meaning each molecule approximated one T cell. The patient libraries were prepared and sequenced using the same protocol as the earlier healthy control dataset. Samples belonging to the same batch were prepared together, multiplexed and sequenced on a shared HiSeq lane. The original pipeline was this. Raw barcoded reads were processed with MIGEC, discarding single-read molecular identifier groups before consensus assembly and CDR3 extraction. VDJtools was used for post-analysis of the clonotype tables, with diversity normalized by down-sampling every dataset to the smallest sample size. In repertoire overlap clustering, CDR3 amino acid sequences, but not nucleotide sequences, were matched to correct batch-related cross-sample contamination. TCRdb reanalyzed the raw reads on its own, using fastp at Q25 for trimming and MiXCR for clone calling, and kept in-frame beta chains. CDR3 protein sequences are deduplicated, and each keeps its most common genes and DNA. The V and J calls shown here were made by TCRdb, not taken from the authors' results. Here the sample has about 770,000 distinct CDR3 sequences; around 45% occur a single time. The ten largest account for 4.9% of the sample.

This clonotype occurred a few times. It lacks a known antigen. Nothing much larger sits one base from this clone, and base qualities are not available. According to the germline V gene (reference sequence), CDR1 reads DFQATT and CDR2 reads SNEGSKA. V loses 1 base, J loses 7 bases, and the germline ends lie 20 bases apart. The CDR3 covers 16 residues, taking in both the cysteine and the phenylalanine. CDR3 DNA is the only sequence kept; it has 48 bases, read in frame from the first base. TCR beta repertoires were profiled from peripheral blood of some 13 young patients with multiple sclerosis to demonstrate the VDJtools post-analysis software. The multiple sclerosis patients were children and adolescents ranging in age from about 6 to 17 years. Results and caveats for the whole study, not just this receptor: The control group was slightly older than the multiple sclerosis patient group. Direct clustering with F measure showed strong co-clustering of samples prepared in the same batch, prompting a batch-effect correction. Normalized Chao1 diversity was significantly lower in multiple sclerosis patients than controls, suggesting substantial peripheral T-cell clonal expansion. Roughly 5 TRBV segments, including TRBV5-6, TRBV5-1 and TRBV20-1, were significantly more frequent in patients than controls.

The rearrangement joined TRBV20-1 to TRBJ2-1; the D gene is perhaps TRBD1 or TRBD2, as each covers 5 bases. Sequencing was done on a sample of blood. The source of this sequence is a girl aged 5 to 17 with multiple sclerosis. The DNA reads TGCAGTGCTAGAGGGACGGGACGCCAAGTGGGGAATGAGCAGTTCTTC. It encodes CSARGTGRQVGNEQFF.